This T cell receptor (beta chain) was sequenced during a study of technical replicates of blood from four donors. Clones were read by immunoSEQ multiplex PCR, and TCRdb kept only the in-frame ones, dropping some. Of 50,000 to 70,000 clones listed, roughly 90% are singletons. Germline values: CDR1 GTSNPN, CDR2 SVGIG (reference sequence). This CDR3 is 12 amino acids long. Between the trimmed V and J ends, which lost 3 bases and 7 bases, there was a span of 12 bases. The sequence was obtained from a human donor in good health. Some clones in this sample may be carry-over from other donors' samples. Sequencing was carried out using PBMCs. This chain connects TRBV30 to TRBJ1-2; tentative D call: TRBD1 (5 bases). CDR3 protein: CAWSPGGVGYTF. In DNA form, the CDR3 reads TGTGCCTGGAGCCCGGGAGGGGTTGGCTACACCTTC.